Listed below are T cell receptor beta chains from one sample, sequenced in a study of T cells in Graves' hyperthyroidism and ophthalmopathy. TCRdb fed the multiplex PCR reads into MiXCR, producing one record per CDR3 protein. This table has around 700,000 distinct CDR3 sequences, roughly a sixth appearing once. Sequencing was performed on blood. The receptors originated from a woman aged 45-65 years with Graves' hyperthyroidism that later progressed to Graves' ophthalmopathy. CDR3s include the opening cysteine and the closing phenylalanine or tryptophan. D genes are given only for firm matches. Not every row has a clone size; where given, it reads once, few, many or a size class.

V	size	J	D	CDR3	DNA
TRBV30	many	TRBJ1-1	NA	CAWRSGVLTEAFF	TGTGCCTGGAGGTCAGGGGTTTTGACTGAAGCTTTCTTT
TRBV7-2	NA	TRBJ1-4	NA	CASSSLGENTEKLFF	TGTGCCAGCAGCTCTCTGGGGGAGAACACTGAAAAACTGTTTTTT
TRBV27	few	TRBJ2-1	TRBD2	CASSLGLAKNEQFF	TGTGCCAGCAGTTTGGGACTAGCGAAGAATGAGCAGTTCTTC
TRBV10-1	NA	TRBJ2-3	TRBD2	CASGGGGTFLRTDTQYF	TGCGCCAGCGGGGGGGGGGGGACCTTTTTACGCACAGATACGCAGTATTTT
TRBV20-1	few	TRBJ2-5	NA	CSARTDAGETQYF	TGCAGTGCTAGGACAGACGCCGGGGAGACCCAGTACTTC
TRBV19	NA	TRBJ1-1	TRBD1	CASITRYRTGGTEAFF	TGTGCCAGTATCACCCGATACAGGACAGGGGGTACTGAAGCTTTCTTT
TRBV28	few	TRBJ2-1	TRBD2	CASRLADSYNEQFF	TGTGCCAGCAGACTAGCGGATTCCTACAATGAGCAGTTCTTC
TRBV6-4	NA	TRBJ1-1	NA	CAGRGNTEAFF	TGTGCCGGCAGGGGTAACACTGAAGCTTTCTTT
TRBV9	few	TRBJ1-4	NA	CASSVVGGGNEKLFF	TGTGCCAGCAGCGTAGTGGGCGGGGGAAATGAAAAACTGTTTTTT
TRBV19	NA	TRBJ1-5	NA	CASTKGQFNQPQHF	TGTGCCAGTACTAAAGGACAGTTCAATCAGCCCCAGCATTTT
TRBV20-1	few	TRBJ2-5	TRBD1	CSARVGTGETETQYF	TGCAGTGCTAGAGTGGGGACAGGGGAGACTGAGACCCAGTACTTC
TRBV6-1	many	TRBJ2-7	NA	CASWRGRTYEQYF	TGTGCCAGCTGGAGGGGAAGGACCTACGAGCAGTACTTC
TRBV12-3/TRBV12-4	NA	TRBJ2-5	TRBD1	CASSPGRGQGWGETQYF	TGTGCCAGCAGTCCCGGGCGCGGACAGGGATGGGGAGAGACCCAGTACTTC
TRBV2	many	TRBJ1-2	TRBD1	CASDRAYGYTF	TGTGCCAGCGACAGGGCCTATGGCTACACCTTC
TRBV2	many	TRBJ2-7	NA	CASRDTSSYEQYF	TGTGCCAGCCGGGACACGAGCTCCTACGAGCAGTACTTC
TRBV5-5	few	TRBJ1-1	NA	CASSQAQDGNTEAFF	TGTGCCAGCAGCCAAGCCCAGGACGGGAACACTGAAGCTTTCTTT
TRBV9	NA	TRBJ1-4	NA	CASSDRDSLNEKLFF	TGTGCCAGCAGTGACCGAGATTCACTTAATGAAAAACTGTTTTTT
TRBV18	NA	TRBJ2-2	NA	CASSPPNGRNTGELFF	TGTGCCAGCTCACCACCGAACGGGCGGAACACCGGGGAGCTGTTTTTT
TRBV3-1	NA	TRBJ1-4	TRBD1	CASSQPGQGYRANGKLFF	TGTGCCAGCAGCCAACCGGGACAGGGGTACAGGGCTAATGGAAAACTGTTTTTT
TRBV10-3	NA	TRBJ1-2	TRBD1	CAITGQGAYYGYTF	TGTGCCATCACAGGTCAGGGGGCCTACTATGGCTACACCTTC
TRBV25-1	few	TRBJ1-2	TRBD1	CASSLYSTGGTYGYTF	TGTGCCAGCAGTCTCTACTCGACAGGGGGTACCTATGGCTACACCTTC
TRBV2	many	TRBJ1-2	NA	CASSSDSGNYGYTF	TGTGCCAGCAGCTCCGACAGTGGAAACTATGGCTACACCTTC